This paragraph covers one T cell receptor beta chain sequence. This clone's antigen is unknown. No base quality values were provided; no much bigger clone lies one nucleotide off. This sample was taken from a study of T cell responses to AZD1222 COVID-19 vaccine (dated by TCRdb to the early 2020s). Regarding the research as a whole: TCR sequencing covered over 230 trial participants: around 210 given two doses of AZD1222 and 26 given two doses of MenACWY control vaccine. Trial participants were enrolled by age into 18-55, 56-69 and 70-plus year subgroups, with around 140, 26 and 57 TCR-sequenced participants respectively. Broader findings and caveats from the paper: Participants were mostly white British, with more females than males. The authors suggested clonal diversity may have been underestimated. CD4 TCRs associated with the vaccine covered the entire spike protein, and the dominant responses were in regions 160-218 and 743-854. Only a handful of AZD1222 recipients were SARS-CoV-2 seropositive at baseline, limiting conclusions about previously exposed vaccinees. Because no day 14 peak-response samples were available, repertoires were characterized only after the peak T cell response. Reportedly, almost half of the unique spike-specific TCRs recognized epitopes lying outside the regions that are mutated in the B.1.351 and B.1.1.7 variants. Spike-specific TCR breadth and depth rose significantly after two AZD1222 doses compared with day 0 and with MenACWY recipients. The 56-69-year group was small, and its depth increase did not reach significance, likely because of low power.

The sample's time point label is to be understood as: about 28 days (+/-7) after the second vaccine dose. AZD1222 recipients given second doses at about 4 weeks or at about 12 weeks were pooled, since spike-specific TCR depth and breadth were not found to differ between the two schedules. Samples from vaccinated people were obtained from the UK trials COV001 and COV002, which included a single-blind randomized controlled phase 2/3 trial of AZD1222 (ChAdOx1 nCoV-19) in healthy adults. For TCRbeta chain sequencing, PBMC samples were collected from trial participants at day 0 and at day 28 after the second dose. Including the terminal cysteine and phenylalanine, the CDR3 comprises 13 residues. Here the CDR3 DNA is all that survives: 39 bases in frame from base 1. CDR1 and CDR2 (KGHSH, LQKENI) derive from the germline V gene. V sheds 5 bases and J sheds 4 bases, leaving 8 bases between their ends. The CDR3 regions of human TCRbeta chains were subjected to immunosequencing. The authors' pipeline ran thus. Repertoire TCRs were checked for matches against a reference library of SARS-CoV-2-specific TCRs that had been generated using the MIRA antigen-specificity platform. Breadth meant the fraction of unique TCRs that were SARS-CoV-2-associated, whereas depth meant the fraction of total T cells that were SARS-CoV-2-associated. Each spike-specific TCR was assigned to its reactive spike region and to a CD4 or CD8 class using the MIRA data. Log10-transformed breadth and depth values were compared by one-way ANOVA with Sidak's multiple comparisons tests. This immuneACCESS table, as held by TCRdb, lists in-frame sequences with V and J called but not all clones. Of the missing ones, under half trace to an unresolved V gene in checked studies; the others have no known cause. V, J and clone size reflect that table, while D and trimming were determined from the DNA. In this sample the table shows about 120,000 clones, 92% of which occur a single time. Of the sample, roughly 1.5% falls within the top ten clones.

Recombination joined TRBV18 with TRBJ1-4; 5 matching bases give a weak D call of TRBD1. The sequence derives from an adult who received the AZD1222 COVID-19 vaccine. Sequenced material: peripheral blood, taken 28 days after the second AZD1222 dose. The CDR3 here reads CASSWDGNEKLFF. The DNA is TGTGCCAGCTCATGGGACGGTAATGAAAAACTGTTTTTT.